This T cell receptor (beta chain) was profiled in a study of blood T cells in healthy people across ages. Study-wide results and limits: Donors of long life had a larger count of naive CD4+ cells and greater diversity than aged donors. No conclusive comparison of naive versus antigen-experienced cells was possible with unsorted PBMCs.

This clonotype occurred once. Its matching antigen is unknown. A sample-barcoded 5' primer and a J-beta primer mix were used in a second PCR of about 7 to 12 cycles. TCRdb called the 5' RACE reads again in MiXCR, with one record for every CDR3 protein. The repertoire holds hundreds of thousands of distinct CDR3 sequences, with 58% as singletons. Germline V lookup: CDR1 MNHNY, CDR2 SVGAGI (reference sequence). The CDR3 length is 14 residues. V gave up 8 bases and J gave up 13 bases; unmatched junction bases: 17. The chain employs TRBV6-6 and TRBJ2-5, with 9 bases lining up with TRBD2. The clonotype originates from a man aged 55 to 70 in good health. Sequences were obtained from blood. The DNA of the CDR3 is TGTGCCAGCGGCCCTAGCGGGGTCCCGTCTGTGTGGTACTTC. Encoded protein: CASGPSGVPSVWYF.